This T cell receptor (beta chain) was profiled in a study of shared clonotypes between healthy human individuals. Study-level information: Per donor, three plates held CD4 naive cells, three held CD4 memory, two held CD8 naive and one held CD8 memory.

Per the germline V gene, CDR1 is MNHEY and CDR2 is SMNVEV (reference sequence). V shed 5 bases, J shed 8 bases, and the junction held 5 bases outside the gene matches. This CDR3 is 13 amino acids long. Libraries were prepared by immunoSEQ multiplex PCR; TCRdb keeps only in-frame clonotypes and omits some of them. The profile shows fewer than 850,000 clones, 60% to 80% of them singletons. To note about this clone: The sample has other DNA sequences that encode this CDR3 too.

The sequencing sample was made of memory CD4+ T cells sorted from blood. The subset denotes: CD45RA-negative fraction. The sequence was collected from a woman in her twenties or thirties in good health. This sequence joins TRBV27 and TRBJ1-4; TRBD1 matches at 7 bases. The CDR3 bases are TGTGCCAGCAGTCCCCGGACAGGCGAAAAACTGTTTTTT. Translating it yields CASSPRTGEKLFF.